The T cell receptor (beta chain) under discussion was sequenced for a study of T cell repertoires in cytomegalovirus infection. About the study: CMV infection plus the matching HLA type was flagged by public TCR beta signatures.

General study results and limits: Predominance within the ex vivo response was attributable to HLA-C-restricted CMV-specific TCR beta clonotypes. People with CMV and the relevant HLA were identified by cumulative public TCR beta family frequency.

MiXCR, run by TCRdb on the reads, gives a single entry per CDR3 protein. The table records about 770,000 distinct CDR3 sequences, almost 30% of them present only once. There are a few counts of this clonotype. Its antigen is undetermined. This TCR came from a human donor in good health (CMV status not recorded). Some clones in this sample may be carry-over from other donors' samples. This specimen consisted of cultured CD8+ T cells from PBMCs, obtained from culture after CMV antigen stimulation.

In DNA, the CDR3 is TGTGCCAGCAGCTTGTTTAGTTCAGCGTATGGCTACACCTTC. Encoded protein: CASSLFSSAYGYTF. This chain joins TRBV5-4 and TRBJ1-2, with D uncertain. The V gene lost 1 base and the J gene lost 5 bases, with 12 bases spanning the gap. Germline CDR1 is SGHNT and CDR2 is YYREEE (reference sequence). The CDR3 totals 14 residues.